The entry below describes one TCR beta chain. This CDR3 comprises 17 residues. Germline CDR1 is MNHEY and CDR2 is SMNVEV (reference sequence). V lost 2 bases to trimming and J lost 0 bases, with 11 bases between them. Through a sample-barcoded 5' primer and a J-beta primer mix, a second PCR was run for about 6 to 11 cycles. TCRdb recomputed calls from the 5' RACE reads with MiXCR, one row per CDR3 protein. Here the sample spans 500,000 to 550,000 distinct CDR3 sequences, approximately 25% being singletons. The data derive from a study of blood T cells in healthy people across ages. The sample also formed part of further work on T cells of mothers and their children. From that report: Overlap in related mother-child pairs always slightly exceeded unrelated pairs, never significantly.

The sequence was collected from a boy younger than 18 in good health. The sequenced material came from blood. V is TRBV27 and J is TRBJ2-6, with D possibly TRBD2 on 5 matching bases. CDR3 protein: CASSLVSGSSGANVLTF. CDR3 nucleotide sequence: TGTGCCAGCAGTTTAGTGTCGGGATCCTCTGGGGCCAACGTCCTGACTTTC.